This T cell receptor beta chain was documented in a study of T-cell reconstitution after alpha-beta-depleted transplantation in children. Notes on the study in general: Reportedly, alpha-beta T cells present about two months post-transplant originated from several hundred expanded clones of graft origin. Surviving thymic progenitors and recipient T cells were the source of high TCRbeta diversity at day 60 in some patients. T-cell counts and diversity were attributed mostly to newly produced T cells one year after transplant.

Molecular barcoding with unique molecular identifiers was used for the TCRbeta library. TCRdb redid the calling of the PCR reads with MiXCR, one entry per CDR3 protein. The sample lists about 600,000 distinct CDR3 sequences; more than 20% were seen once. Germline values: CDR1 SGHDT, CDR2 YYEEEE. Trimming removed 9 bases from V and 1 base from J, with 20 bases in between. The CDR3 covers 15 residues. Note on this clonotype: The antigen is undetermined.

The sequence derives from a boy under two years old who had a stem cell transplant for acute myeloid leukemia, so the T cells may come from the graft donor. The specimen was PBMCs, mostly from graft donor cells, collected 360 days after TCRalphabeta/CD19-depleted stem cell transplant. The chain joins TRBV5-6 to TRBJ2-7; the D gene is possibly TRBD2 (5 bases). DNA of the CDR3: TGTGCCATGAGCTTTCGTGACTGGACTTCCTACGAGCAGTACTTC. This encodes CAMSFRDWTSYEQYF.